This TCR beta chain stems from a study of shared clonotypes between healthy human individuals. Background on the study: A donor's plate count was three for CD4 naive and three for CD4 memory; CD8 naive had two and CD8 memory one.

Overall study results and limits: Rarefaction exposed incomplete sorted-subset sequencing despite large depth. Sample collection involved blood only; tissue repertoires are likely different. On the whole, naive subsets had larger estimated richness than memory subsets had.

This clone has a handful of counts. Its antigen is currently unknown. Looked up from germline, CDR1 is MNHNY and CDR2 is SVGAGI (reference sequence). With 2 bases removed from V and 4 bases from J, the gap between germline ends came to 8 bases. CDR3 size: 13 residues. The data were produced by immunoSEQ multiplex PCR, yet TCRdb's version contains in-frame clones alone and is incomplete. The table has 2 million to 2.5 million clones, 90% to 95% seen once. The sequenced material came from naive CD4+ T cells from PBMCs. Subset of the sample: CD45RA+ positively selected. This chain links TRBV6-6 with TRBJ1-1; no clear D gene. The source is a man aged 18 to 35 in good health. Some clones in this sample may be carry-over from other donors' samples. The CDR3 DNA is TGTGCCAGCAGTTACGGACTTGGCACTGAAGCTTTCTTT. Protein: CASSYGLGTEAFF.